This note documents a single T cell receptor beta chain sequence. This record belongs to a study of Graves' ophthalmopathy and Graves' hyperthyroidism. Study at large: Hyperthyroidism counted as stable given no ophthalmopathy within 18 months of follow-up.

Enrollment excluded any patients with other autoimmune diseases, uncontrolled infections, pregnancy or lactation. The CDR3 spans 13 residues. From germline, CDR1 is SNHLY and CDR2 FYNNEI. Between the trimmed V and J ends, which lost 6 bases and 7 bases, there was a span of 16 bases. CDR3 regions of TCR beta were amplified from RNA transcripts. Second-round multiplex PCR followed a first-round RT-PCR using HTBI primers. TCRdb re-called the multiplex PCR reads through MiXCR, storing one row per CDR3 protein. The sample holds around 1.1 million distinct CDR3 sequences; about 35% are singletons and the top ten take 8.5% to 14%.

This TCR was sampled from an adult man with Graves' hyperthyroidism. This sequence joins TRBV2 and TRBJ2-7; no clear D. The sequencing input was peripheral blood or thyroid tissue (not recorded which). Here the CDR3 reads CASRPGPNYEQYF. The CDR3 DNA reads as TGTGCCAGCAGGCCGGGTCCCAATTATGAGCAGTACTTC. The full variable domain, completed using reference TRBV2 and TRBJ2-7, is EPEVTQTPSHQVTQMGQEVILRCVPISNHLYFYWYRQILGQKVEFLVSFYNNEISEKSEIFDDQFSVERPDGSNFTLKIRSTKLEDSAMYFCASRPGPNYEQYFGPGTRLTVT.